This T cell receptor beta chain comes out of a study of cytomegalovirus exposure and HLA in healthy donors listed by TCRdb under 2017. About the full investigation: In an earlier analysis of approximately 500 of the donors, 276 Gb of sequence data and some 120 million unique TCR beta sequences from roughly 200 million T cells were reported. An early release covering approximately 600 HLA-typed donors comprised roughly 300 gigabases of sequencing data and tens of millions of unique TCR sequences. Of the 300 to 500 genotyped donors, 65% to 90% were placed in the genetic ancestry cluster associated with self-reported Caucasian donors. The study was designed to test whether signatures of past pathogen exposure could be identified by cataloging public T cell receptors. The T cell repertoires of under 700 subjects were profiled by immunosequencing and related to cytomegalovirus serostatus. In addition to the first cohort of around 670 subjects, a separate validation cohort of approximately 130 different subjects was used. To predict cytomegalovirus infection status, the study brought together high-throughput TCR immunosequencing, statistical association of individual TCRs with disease status, and machine learning. To study patterns of TCR occurrence, a later analysis re-analyzed previously published TCR beta repertoires from 666 donors and added high-resolution HLA genotyping. Rather than drawing on any new phenotypic data, the later analysis identified candidate immune exposures from TCR beta sequences and the way those sequences occurred across donors. An earlier analysis of approximately 500 of the donors applied high-throughput TCR beta sequencing to assess whether each TCR beta V gene segment acted as functional or pseudogenic. Alongside the repertoire data, information on donor age, sex, ethnicity and CMV serostatus was compiled. Genome-wide SNP genotypes for about 65% of the 666 donors were used in a later genetic analysis, which treated that subset as a discovery cohort. All discovery cohort repertoires had been generated on a single sequencing platform. Class I and class II HLA loci were covered by the typing at four-digit resolution. The number of donors typed differed by locus, with 629-630 for A, B, C, DRB1 and DQB1, around 520 for DQA1, some 570 for DPA1, and about 450 for DPB1. Because of strong linkage in the cohort, four or five DR-DQ haplotypes were treated as single units for association and clustering. Among 398 genotyped donors of the cohort, an average of 235,054 unique TCR beta nucleotide sequences were sequenced per donor, roughly a sixth of them non-productive.

Points on this clone: Its antigen remains undetermined. No qualities accompany the bases; no much larger clone lies one base away.

The library was prepared using the immunoSEQ multiplex PCR assay. For the multiplex PCR, a mixture combining 60 forward primers for TCR Vbeta segments and 13 reverse primers for TCR Jbeta segments was used. The CDR3 region of rearranged TCR beta genes was amplified from genomic DNA with a multiplex PCR assay. The amplified TCR beta libraries were sequenced on the Illumina HiSeq System as 87-base-pair reads. In the original analysis: A later analysis counted around 72 million unique TCR beta chains across the 500 to 850 repertoires, and some 12 million of these chains were shared by at least two donors. Raw reads were error-corrected and collapsed into unique sequences by a nearest-neighbor algorithm in which closely related sequences were merged to remove PCR and sequencing errors. To assign V, D and J gene segments, CDR3 sequences were aligned to IMGT reference sequences. Each retained sequence needed at least a six-nucleotide match to both a V gene segment and a J gene segment. Rearrangements were called productive when the CDR3 lacked stop codons and stayed in frame with V and J; all others were non-productive. Following IMGT convention, CDR3 was defined as the stretch from the second conserved V-encoded cysteine to the conserved J-encoded phenylalanine. In an earlier analysis of around 640 of the donors, sequences lacking an unambiguous match to a single V gene segment were excluded. In an earlier analysis of a few hundred of the donors, a V segment was called functional when productive rearrangements were above 56.7%, and segregating when the standard deviation between donors exceeded 5%. A statistical classification framework was developed to diagnose cytomegalovirus status using the catalog of TCR beta chain sequences. In a later analysis, TCR nucleotide sequences were compared against IMGT/GENE-DB human TR gene sequences so that V and J genes could be assigned. In a later analysis, CDR3 sequences and most-parsimonious VDJ recombination scenarios were assigned using the TCRdist pipeline. A later analysis defined each TCR beta chain by its CDR3 amino acid sequence plus V-gene family, and excluded reads lacking a unique V-gene family. A later analysis removed 550 to 700 highly shared, low-generation-probability nucleotide sequences to deal with suspected cross-contamination and a sequencing artifact. For each public chain, a later analysis derived a clonal expansion index from normalized ranks of inferred template counts within each repertoire. In a later analysis, generation probabilities were computed using a VDJ recombination model fitted to out-of-frame rearrangements, and the results were checked against IGoR. In a later analysis, TCR-TCR, TCR-HLA and TCR-CMV co-occurrence was scored with hypergeometric tests, and a repertoire-size bias correction was applied to TCR pairs. A later analysis estimated false discovery rates by permuting HLA or CMV assignments 20 times. In a later analysis, co-occurring TCRs were grouped using DBSCAN, and TCRdist sequence similarity was added for clustering within HLA-allele-positive subsets. Repertoires with fewer than 30,000 or more than 120,000 public chains were left out of co-occurrence clustering, as were about 5 repertoires with anomalous nucleotide sharing. Imported from immuneACCESS, the table was reduced by TCRdb to in-frame sequences with V and J called. These copies leave out some clones; in studies compared against another copy, an unresolved V gene accounts for under half, and the cause of the remainder is not known. The D gene and trimming were derived from the DNA, and the V and J assignments and clone size from that table. The sample includes some 120,000 clones, with roughly 68% observed a single time. Around 5.5% of the sample lies in the top ten.

Broader findings and caveats from the paper: A further reported finding was that TCR beta sequences accurately predicted the HLA-A and HLA-B alleles for most subjects in the first cohort. In a later analysis, TCR association rates were found to vary across HLA loci, with the most associated TCRs seen for DRB1 alleles and the fewest for HLA-C alleles. In a later genetic analysis, a missense DCLRE1C variant was associated with V-gene and J-gene trimming of TCR beta chains, and the association was replicated in an independent cohort. HLA typing was unavailable for some donors at each locus, so association tests used only the typed subset. For the cohort, immune exposure information was limited to CMV serostatus. Most CMV-associated TCR beta chains appeared to be HLA-restricted in a later analysis, and the HLA associations seemed to be driven largely by CMV exposure. In a later analysis, several top co-occurrence clusters were reported to appear linked to parvovirus B19, influenza, CMV and Epstein-Barr virus. A total of 150 to 200 TCR beta chains were listed by the study as associated with cytomegalovirus. When HLA alleles, especially DR and DQ, strongly co-occurred, attributing TCR associations to individual alleles was difficult. In this cohort, only TCR beta chains were sequenced, and detectable features were limited by the absence of alpha or paired-chain data. Linkage disequilibrium might explain the correlated functional status among segregating V segments, but an unknown experimental factor could not be ruled out. Because counts were too low, roughly 16 rarely observed V segments, including chromosome 9 orphons, were excluded from the earlier analysis of some 590 of the donors. In a later analysis, HLA-associated TCR beta chains were found to be more clonally expanded and to have lower generation probabilities than equally common non-associated chains. Some IMGT-functional V segments, including TRBV6-2 and TRBV6-3, could not be told apart with the 87-base-pair reads, so those segments were excluded. Most TCR sequences were seen in very few donors, while some public TCRs were found in many individuals. In vitro tests confirmed that three of the cytomegalovirus-associated TCR beta chains recognize cytomegalovirus antigens. The classifier was reported to diagnose cytomegalovirus status with high specificity and sensitivity in both the original cohort and the validation cohort. According to the authors, the approach could potentially be generalized to other disease states and immunological phenotypes. A group of highly shared sequence variants was considered likely to be a technical artifact of the sequencing pipeline. The presence/absence analyses assumed that sequencing depth was roughly uniform across donors, and that assumption may not be true. A later genetic analysis reported fewer N-insertions in productive TCRs among donors in an Asian-associated ancestry cluster than the roughly 690-donor mean. In an earlier analysis of several hundred of the donors, most TCR beta V segments were observed in productive rearrangements about 87% or about 30% of the time, broadly matching IMGT annotations. A later analysis associated 15,000 to 20,000 TCR beta sequences with specific HLA alleles at a false discovery rate of 0.05.

CDR3 length: 13 amino acids, cysteine to phenylalanine. The entry retains the CDR3 DNA only, 39 bases that are in frame from base 1. According to the germline V gene, CDR1 reads KGHSH and CDR2 reads LQKENI. Unmatched junction bases come to 6, with V trimmed by 9 bases and J by 4 bases. The cohort comprised 710 or so healthy bone marrow donors. All cohort members were sampled while nominally healthy, although unrecorded immune exposures were likely present. The donor tested CMV seropositive, placing the donor among the 250 to 350 seropositive members of the cohort. A peripheral blood sample was provided by each donor, and peripheral blood mononuclear cells were used for TCR beta sequencing. Genomic DNA was extracted from the blood cell samples with the Qiagen DNeasy Blood Extraction Kit.

Sequences were obtained from PBMCs. Recombination joined TRBV18 with TRBJ1-5, and 7 junction bases match TRBD1. This clonotype was sampled from a woman between 50 and 59 years old in good health and CMV-seropositive. The DNA is as follows: TGTGCCAGTCGAGGGGGCGGAAATCAGCCCCAGCATTTT. The resulting protein is CASRGGGNQPQHF.